This T cell receptor beta chain was recorded in a study of T cell responses to AZD1222 COVID-19 vaccine. The data were produced by immunoSEQ multiplex PCR, yet TCRdb's version contains in-frame clones alone and is incomplete. The table includes about 110,000 clones, around 87% detected once. The CDR3 has 14 residues. The germline gives CDR1 SGDLS, CDR2 YYNGEE. V shed 0 bases, J shed 7 bases, and the junction held 2 bases outside the gene matches. The TCR comes from an adult who received the AZD1222 COVID-19 vaccine. This material consisted of peripheral blood, taken 28 days after the second AZD1222 dose. The V and J genes are TRBV9 and TRBJ2-4, with 9 bases fitting TRBD1. The CDR3 sequence: CASSVGDRVNIQYF. The CDR3, as DNA: TGTGCCAGCAGCGTAGGGGACAGGGTGAACATTCAGTACTTC.